These T cell receptor beta chains were read from a single sample in a study of T cell responses to AZD1222 COVID-19 vaccine. This table comes from immunoSEQ multiplex PCR, and its TCRdb copy is limited to in-frame clones, with some not included. The sample lists roughly 130,000 clones, more than 70% occurring once. The specimen comprised peripheral blood, sampled on day 0 of AZD1222 vaccination. Source of these receptors: an adult in good health. CDR3s include the opening cysteine and the closing phenylalanine or tryptophan. Each record gives: V gene, J gene, D gene, clone size, CDR3 protein, CDR3 DNA. D genes are given only for firm matches. Rows may omit the clone size; those that give it use once, few, many or a size class.

TRBV7-8	TRBJ1-5	-	-	CASSFGMRQPQHF	TGTGCCAGCAGCTTCGGGATGAGGCAGCCCCAGCATTTT
TRBV4-3	TRBJ1-1	-	-	CASSPFLMNTEAFF	TGCGCCAGCAGCCCTTTCCTCATGAACACTGAAGCTTTCTTT
TRBV18	TRBJ1-1	-	-	CASRNPSQKDRNTEAFF	TGTGCCAGTCGCAACCCGAGCCAAAAGGACAGGAACACTGAAGCTTTCTTT
TRBV6-6	TRBJ1-3	-	-	CASSYLDVSSGNTIYF	TGTGCCAGCAGTTACCTCGACGTAAGCTCTGGAAACACCATATATTTT
TRBV7-2	TRBJ2-1	-	-	CASSSTPSAFF	TGTGCCAGCAGCTCCACCCCGTCCGCGTTCTTC
TRBV28	TRBJ1-4	TRBD1	-	CASSDPGQGGEKLFF	TGTGCCAGCAGCGATCCGGGACAGGGCGGCGAAAAACTGTTTTTT
TRBV29-1	TRBJ2-7	-	-	CSVEIRGNEQYF	TGCAGCGTTGAAATAAGGGGGAACGAGCAGTACTTC
TRBV19	TRBJ2-7	-	once	CASSHSFSYEQYF	TGTGCCAGTAGTCACTCCTTTTCCTACGAGCAGTACTTC
TRBV7-9	TRBJ1-6	-	once	CASSLGVASPLHF	TGTGCCAGCAGCTTAGGGGTGGCGTCACCCCTCCACTTT
TRBV11-1	TRBJ2-2	-	-	CASSLAPVSTGELFF	TGTGCCAGCAGCTTGGCGCCCGTGAGCACCGGGGAGCTGTTTTTT
TRBV12-3/TRBV12-4	TRBJ2-5	-	-	CASSFHTETQYF	TGTGCCAGCAGTTTTCACACCGAGACCCAGTACTTC
TRBV7-9	TRBJ2-7	TRBD1	-	CASSPGQGNEQYF	TGTGCCAGCAGTCCCGGACAGGGGAACGAGCAGTACTTC
TRBV6-5	TRBJ2-3	-	once	CASSSRVSTDTQYF	TGTGCCAGCAGTTCCAGGGTCAGCACAGATACGCAGTATTTT
TRBV6-2/TRBV6-3	TRBJ1-2	-	-	CASSLDGQNYGYTF	TGTGCCAGCAGTTTAGACGGCCAAAACTATGGCTACACCTTC
TRBV6-5	TRBJ1-1	TRBD1	-	CASSPDREGTEAFF	TGTGCCAGCAGTCCGGACAGGGAGGGCACTGAAGCTTTCTTT
TRBV28	TRBJ2-5	TRBD1	many	CASSYMDRAKTQYF	TGTGCCAGCAGTTACATGGACAGGGCGAAGACCCAGTACTTC
TRBV30	TRBJ2-3	-	-	CAWSGMGTDTQYF	TGTGCCTGGAGTGGTATGGGGACAGATACGCAGTATTTT
TRBV27	TRBJ1-6	TRBD1	-	CASSLRQGNSPLHF	TGTGCCAGCAGTTTACGACAGGGTAATTCACCCCTCCACTTT
TRBV5-1	TRBJ1-5	TRBD1	-	CASSWTGGHQPQHF	TGCGCCAGCAGCTGGACAGGGGGCCATCAGCCCCAGCATTTT
TRBV7-2	TRBJ1-1	-	-	CASSLEWGLNTEAFF	TGTGCCAGCAGCTTAGAGTGGGGCCTAAACACTGAAGCTTTCTTT
TRBV7-2	TRBJ2-3	TRBD2	-	CASRPAGSGGALDTQYF	TGTGCCAGCAGGCCAGCTGGGAGCGGGGGGGCCTTAGATACGCAGTATTTT
TRBV5-1	TRBJ2-7	TRBD1	-	CASSQSGQGAYEQYF	TGCGCCAGCAGCCAAAGCGGACAGGGGGCCTACGAGCAGTACTTC
TRBV6-5	TRBJ1-4	TRBD1	-	CASRRTGNNEKLFF	TGTGCCAGCAGGAGGACAGGGAATAATGAAAAACTGTTTTTT
TRBV5-1	TRBJ2-2	TRBD1	-	CASSLGTGATGELFF	TGCGCCAGCAGCTTGGGAACAGGGGCCACCGGGGAGCTGTTTTTT
TRBV4-3	TRBJ1-2	TRBD1	once	CASSQSRDSYGYTF	TGCGCCAGCAGCCAAAGCCGGGACAGCTATGGCTACACCTTC
TRBV2	TRBJ1-2	TRBD1	few	CASTGGGRGPNGYTF	TGTGCCAGCACCGGCGGAGGCAGGGGGCCTAATGGCTACACCTTC
TRBV2	TRBJ1-6	-	-	CASSEAGSSYNSPLHF	TGTGCCAGCAGTGAAGCAGGGAGCTCCTATAATTCACCCCTCCACTTT
TRBV12-3/TRBV12-4	TRBJ1-2	-	-	CATIHRGPIGAF	TGTGCCACGATCCATCGAGGCCCCATAGGCGCCTTC
TRBV3-1/TRBV3-2	TRBJ2-7	TRBD2	-	CASSQSLAGGPWSEQYF	TGTGCCAGCAGCCAATCTCTAGCGGGAGGGCCTTGGAGCGAGCAGTACTTC
TRBV9	TRBJ2-7	-	-	CASSAMDGPYEQYF	TGTGCCAGCAGCGCTATGGACGGCCCCTACGAGCAGTACTTC
TRBV2	TRBJ2-7	-	-	CASSGRLFGQPGSYEQYF	TGTGCCAGCAGTGGCCGTCTTTTCGGACAGCCAGGCTCCTACGAGCAGTACTTC
TRBV6-1	TRBJ1-3	-	-	CASSERVSGNTIYF	TGTGCCAGCAGTGAGAGGGTCTCTGGAAACACCATATATTTT
TRBV6-5	TRBJ1-2	-	-	CASSYFKAEGYTF	TGTGCCAGCAGTTACTTCAAGGCCGAGGGCTACACCTTC
TRBV10-3	TRBJ1-5	-	-	CAISEDRPTNQPQHF	TGTGCCATCAGTGAGGACAGACCAACCAATCAGCCCCAGCATTTT
TRBV11-2	TRBJ2-5	TRBD2	-	CASSLVTSGQETQYF	TGTGCCAGCAGCTTAGTCACTAGCGGACAAGAGACCCAGTACTTC
TRBV4-1	TRBJ2-5	TRBD1	-	CASSPDRVEETQYF	TGCGCCAGCAGCCCCGACAGGGTTGAAGAGACCCAGTACTTC
TRBV6-5	TRBJ2-5	TRBD2	once	CASSYSGEGETQYF	TGTGCCAGCAGTTACTCTGGGGAGGGGGAGACCCAGTACTTC
TRBV28	TRBJ2-7	-	-	CASTIGGSRAYEQYF	TGTGCCAGCACCATAGGGGGTAGCCGAGCCTACGAGCAGTACTTC
TRBV19	TRBJ1-4	TRBD1	-	CASSSPKGAFFEKLFF	TGTGCCAGTAGTAGCCCCAAGGGGGCTTTTTTTGAAAAACTGTTTTTT
TRBV3-1/TRBV3-2	TRBJ2-1	TRBD2	-	CASSQNLAGGPDEQFF	TGTGCCAGCAGCCAAAACTTAGCGGGAGGGCCCGATGAGCAGTTCTTC
TRBV9	TRBJ2-3	-	-	CASSTWSTSTDTQYF	TGTGCCAGCAGCACCTGGTCCACTAGCACAGATACGCAGTATTTT
TRBV6-6	TRBJ2-7	TRBD1	-	CASSPTEGTGYEQYF	TGTGCCAGCAGCCCTACGGAAGGGACAGGGTACGAGCAGTACTTC
TRBV27	TRBJ1-1	-	-	CASSLFRGGTAEAFF	TGTGCCAGCAGTTTATTCCGGGGGGGGACCGCTGAAGCTTTCTTT
TRBV12-3/TRBV12-4	TRBJ2-7	-	-	CASSWTNSYEQYF	TGTGCCAGCAGTTGGACGAACTCCTACGAGCAGTACTTC
TRBV27	TRBJ1-5	-	-	CASSIQGYSNQPQHF	TGTGCCAGCAGTATCCAGGGCTATAGCAATCAGCCCCAGCATTTT
TRBV5-6	TRBJ2-2	-	-	CASSLVEGPANTGELFF	TGTGCCAGCAGCTTGGTTGAGGGGCCTGCGAACACCGGGGAGCTGTTTTTT
TRBV18	TRBJ1-2	-	-	CASSPPAKGYGYTF	TGTGCCAGCTCACCACCGGCAAAGGGGTATGGCTACACCTTC
TRBV6-1	TRBJ1-5	TRBD1	-	CASSLETGGGQPQHF	TGTGCCAGCAGTTTGGAGACAGGGGGCGGGCAGCCCCAGCATTTT
TRBV2	TRBJ1-2	-	-	CATGSGGYGYTF	TGTGCCACCGGGTCTGGGGGCTATGGCTACACCTTC
TRBV5-8	TRBJ2-1	TRBD1	-	CASSRGTGNWRDEQFF	TGTGCCAGCAGCCGGGGGACAGGAAATTGGCGGGATGAGCAGTTCTTC